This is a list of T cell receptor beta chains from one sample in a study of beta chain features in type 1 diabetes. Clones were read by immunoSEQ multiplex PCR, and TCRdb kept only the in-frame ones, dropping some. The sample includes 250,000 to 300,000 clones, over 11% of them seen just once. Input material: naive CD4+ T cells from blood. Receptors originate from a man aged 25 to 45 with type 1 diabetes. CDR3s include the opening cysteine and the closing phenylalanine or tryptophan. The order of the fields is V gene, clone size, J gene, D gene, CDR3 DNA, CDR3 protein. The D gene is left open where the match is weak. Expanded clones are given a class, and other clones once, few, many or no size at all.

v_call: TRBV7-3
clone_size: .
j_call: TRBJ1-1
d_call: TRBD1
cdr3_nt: TGTGCCAGCAGCCCACGACAGGGCGCTGAAGCTTTCTTT
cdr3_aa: CASSPRQGAEAFF

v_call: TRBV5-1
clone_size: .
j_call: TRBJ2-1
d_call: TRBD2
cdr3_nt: TGCGCCAGCACCCCCGGGGGGGGCGGGTACAATGAGCAGTTCTTC
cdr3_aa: CASTPGGGGYNEQFF

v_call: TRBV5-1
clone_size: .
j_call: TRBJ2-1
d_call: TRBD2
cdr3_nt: TGCGCCAGCAGCTTGGAACCGGGGGGATCCTACAATGAGCAGTTCTTC
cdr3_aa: CASSLEPGGSYNEQFF

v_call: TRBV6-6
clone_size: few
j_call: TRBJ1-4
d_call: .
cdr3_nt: TGTGCCAGCAGTTTTGGGGAGCGTGAAAAACTGTTTTTT
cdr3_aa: CASSFGEREKLFF

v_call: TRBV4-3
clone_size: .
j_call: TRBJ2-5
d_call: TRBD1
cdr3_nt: TGCGCCAGCAGCCCCGGGACAGGGGCTCGGGAGACCCAGTACTTC
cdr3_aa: CASSPGTGARETQYF

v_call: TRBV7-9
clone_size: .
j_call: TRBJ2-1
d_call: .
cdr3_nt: TGTGCCAGCAGCTTAGGGTTCAGTCGCTCCCTTGGTGAGCAGTTCTTC
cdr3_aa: CASSLGFSRSLGEQFF

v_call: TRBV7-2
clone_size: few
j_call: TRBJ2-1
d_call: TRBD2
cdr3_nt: TGTGCCAGCAGCCCCCCTAGCGGGACCTACAATGAGCAGTTCTTC
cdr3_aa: CASSPPSGTYNEQFF

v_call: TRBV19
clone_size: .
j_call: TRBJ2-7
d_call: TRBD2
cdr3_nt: TGTGCCAGTAGCGGAAGACTAGCGGGAGCCGAGCAGTACTTC
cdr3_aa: CASSGRLAGAEQYF

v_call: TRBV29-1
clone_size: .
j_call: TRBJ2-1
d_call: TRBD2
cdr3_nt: TGCAGCGTTGTACTAGCGGGAATGTCTTACAATGAGCAGTTCTTC
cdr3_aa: CSVVLAGMSYNEQFF

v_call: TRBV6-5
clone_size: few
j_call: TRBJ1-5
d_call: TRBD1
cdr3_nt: TGTGCCAGCAGTTACGCGGACAGGTCGGCTCAGCCCCAGCATTTT
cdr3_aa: CASSYADRSAQPQHF

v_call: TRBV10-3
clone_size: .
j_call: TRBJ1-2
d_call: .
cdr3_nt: TGTGCCATCAACCCATCTACGGGGGAGGGTAGCTATGGCTACACCTTC
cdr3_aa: CAINPSTGEGSYGYTF